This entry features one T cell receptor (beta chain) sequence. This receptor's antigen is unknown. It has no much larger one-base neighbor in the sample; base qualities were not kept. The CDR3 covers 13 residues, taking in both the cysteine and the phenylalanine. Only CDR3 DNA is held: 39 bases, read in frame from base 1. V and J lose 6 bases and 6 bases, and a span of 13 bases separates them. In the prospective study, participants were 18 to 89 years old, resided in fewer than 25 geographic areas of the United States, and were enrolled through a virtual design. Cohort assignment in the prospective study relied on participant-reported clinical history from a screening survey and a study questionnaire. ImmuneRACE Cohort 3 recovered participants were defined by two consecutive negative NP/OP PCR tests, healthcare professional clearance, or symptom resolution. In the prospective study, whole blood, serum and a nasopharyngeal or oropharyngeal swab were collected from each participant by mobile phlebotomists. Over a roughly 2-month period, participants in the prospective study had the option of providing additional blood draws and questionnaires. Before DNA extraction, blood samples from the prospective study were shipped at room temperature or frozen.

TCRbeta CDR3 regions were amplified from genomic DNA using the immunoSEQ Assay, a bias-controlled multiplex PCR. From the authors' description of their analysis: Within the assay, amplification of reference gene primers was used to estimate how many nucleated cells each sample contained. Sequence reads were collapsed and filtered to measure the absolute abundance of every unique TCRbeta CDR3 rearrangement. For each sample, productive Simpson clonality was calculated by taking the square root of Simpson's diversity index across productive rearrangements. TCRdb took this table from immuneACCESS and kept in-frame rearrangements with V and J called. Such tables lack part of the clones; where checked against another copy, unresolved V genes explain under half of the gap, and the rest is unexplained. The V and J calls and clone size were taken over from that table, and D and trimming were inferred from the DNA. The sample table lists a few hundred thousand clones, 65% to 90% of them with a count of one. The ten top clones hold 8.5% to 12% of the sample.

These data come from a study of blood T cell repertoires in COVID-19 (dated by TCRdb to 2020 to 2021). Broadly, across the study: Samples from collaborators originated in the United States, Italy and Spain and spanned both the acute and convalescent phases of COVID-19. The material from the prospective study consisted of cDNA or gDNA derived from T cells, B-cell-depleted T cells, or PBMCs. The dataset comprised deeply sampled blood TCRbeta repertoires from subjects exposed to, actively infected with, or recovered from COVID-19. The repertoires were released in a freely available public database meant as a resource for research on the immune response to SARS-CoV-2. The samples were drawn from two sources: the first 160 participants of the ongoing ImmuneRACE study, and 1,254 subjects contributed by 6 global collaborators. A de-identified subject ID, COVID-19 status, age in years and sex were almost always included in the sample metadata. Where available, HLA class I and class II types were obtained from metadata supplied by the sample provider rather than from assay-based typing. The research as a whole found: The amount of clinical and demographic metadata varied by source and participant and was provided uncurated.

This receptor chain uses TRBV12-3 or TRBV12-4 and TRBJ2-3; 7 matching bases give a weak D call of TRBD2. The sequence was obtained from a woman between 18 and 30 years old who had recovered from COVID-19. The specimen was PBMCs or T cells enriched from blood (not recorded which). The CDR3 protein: CASRLGGVDTQYF. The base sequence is TGTGCCAGCAGGCTAGGGGGGGTGGATACGCAGTATTTT.